The clone carrying this T cell receptor beta chain was counted a single time. The source of the sample is a study of low-dose radiotherapy and immunotherapy resistance in tumors. The ends lost 1 base at V and 7 bases at J; junction bases unmatched: 9. The V gene's germline CDR1 is SGHRS and CDR2 YFSETQ. There are 16 residues in the CDR3. Gene-specific TRAV and TRBV primers were used for first-strand cDNA, covering alpha and beta chains. Both a constant-region primer and a V-primer adapter served to amplify TCRs across approximately 19 PCR cycles. Via MiXCR, TCRdb re-called the reads, giving one row per CDR3 protein. The table shows 13,000 to 15,000 distinct CDR3 sequences, with approximately 68% occurring only once.

The TCR was taken from a human donor with advanced metastatic prostate, ovarian, gallbladder or colorectal cancer (not recorded which). This table probably holds off-target reads from a library built for another chain. J is TRBJ2-1 and V is TRBV5-1; TRBD1 matches 9 bases. DNA for the CDR3: TGCGCCAGCAGCTTGTCGACAGGGGGAAGTGGAAATGAGCAGTTCTTC. Protein product: CASSLSTGGSGNEQFF.